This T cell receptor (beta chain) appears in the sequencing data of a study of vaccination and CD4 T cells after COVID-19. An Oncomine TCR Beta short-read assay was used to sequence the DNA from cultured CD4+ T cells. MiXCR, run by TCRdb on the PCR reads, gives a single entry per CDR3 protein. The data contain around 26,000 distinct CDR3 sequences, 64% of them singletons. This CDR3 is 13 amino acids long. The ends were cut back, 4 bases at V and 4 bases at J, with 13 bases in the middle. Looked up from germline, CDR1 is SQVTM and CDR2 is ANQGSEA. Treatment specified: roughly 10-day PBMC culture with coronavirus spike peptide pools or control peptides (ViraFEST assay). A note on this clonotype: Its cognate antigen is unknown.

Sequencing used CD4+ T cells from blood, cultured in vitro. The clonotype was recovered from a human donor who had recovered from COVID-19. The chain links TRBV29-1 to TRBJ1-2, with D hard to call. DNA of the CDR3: TGCAGCGTTGCTGAAGGGCCGGGCTATGGCTACACCTTC. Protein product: CSVAEGPGYGYTF.